Below, 14 T cell receptor beta chains from the same sample are listed, as sequenced in a study of blood T cell repertoires in COVID-19. Method: immunoSEQ multiplex PCR; TCRdb's copy keeps in-frame clones and lacks some. The sample carries around 70,000 clones, around 84% recorded once. Sequences were obtained from peripheral blood. These receptors were obtained from a man in his forties or fifties with acute or convalescent COVID-19.

This chain connects TRBV2 to TRBJ1-1, with no clear D. Between the trimmed V and J ends, which lost 7 bases and 7 bases, there was a span of 10 bases. The germline CDR1 and CDR2 sequences are SNHLY and FYNNEI. This CDR3 contains 11 residues. The CDR3 bases are TGTGCCAGCATTGATCAGTTTGAAGCTTTCTTT. This translates into CASIDQFEAFF.

The chain employs TRBV28 and TRBJ1-1, with no clear D. The CDR3 has 10 amino acids. CDR1 is MDHEN, CDR2 SYDVKM, per germline. The germline V and J ends were trimmed by 8 bases and 7 bases, with 8 bases remaining between them. The CDR3 spells CASFRGEAFF. As DNA, the CDR3 is TGTGCCAGCTTCCGGGGTGAAGCTTTCTTT.

The chain carries TRBV11-2 and TRBJ1-5; 7 bases are shared with TRBD1. There are 14 residues in the CDR3. Trimming removed 5 bases from V and 4 bases from J; junction bases left unmatched: 5. In germline, CDR1 is SGHAT, CDR2 FQNNGV. In DNA form, the CDR3 reads TGTGCCAGCAGCGCAACAGGGGAGAATCAGCCCCAGCATTTT. This codes for CASSATGENQPQHF.

The V call is TRBV15, the J call TRBJ1-4; the match to TRBD1 covers 11 bases. After removal of 5 bases from V and 7 bases from J, the junction contained 9 bases not matched to a gene. The germline V gene has CDR1 LNHNV and CDR2 YYDKDF (reference sequence). This CDR3 has 16 residues. The CDR3 protein is CATSLDRGRFAEKLFF. The CDR3 bases are TGTGCCACCAGCTTGGACAGGGGGCGCTTCGCTGAAAAACTGTTTTTT.

This clone has just a few counts. CDR3 residues: CASSLEWRLNTEAFF. The CDR3 region has the DNA TGTGCCAGCAGCTTGGAATGGCGGCTGAACACTGAAGCTTTCTTT. The V gene is TRBV5-6, the J gene TRBJ1-1; D call uncertain. Germline lookup yields CDR1 SGHDT and CDR2 YYEEEE. Trimming shortened V by 0 bases and J by 0 bases, and 9 bases separated the two germline ends. The CDR3 spans 15 residues.

CDR3 residues: CASTPARTGDNYGYTF. In DNA, the CDR3 is TGTGCCAGTACCCCCGCCCGGACAGGGGATAACTATGGCTACACCTTC. This rearrangement joins TRBV19 to TRBJ1-2, with 9 bases lining up with TRBD1. The CDR3 sequence is 16 residues long. Germline CDR1 LNHDA, CDR2 SQIVND (reference sequence). V dropped 7 bases and J dropped 1; count of bases not matched to a gene: 10.

The chain carries TRBV9 and TRBJ1-2, with a tentative D call TRBD1 (6 bases). From germline, CDR1 is SGDLS and CDR2 YYNGEE. Trimming took off 4 bases at V and 8 bases at J, with 21 bases between the two ends. CDR3 length: 15 amino acids. The CDR3 loop reads CASSPWDNSGRGYTF. The CDR3 nucleotides read TGTGCCAGCAGCCCCTGGGACAACTCCGGGAGGGGCTACACCTTC. Based on the CDR3 plus reference TRBV9 and TRBJ1-2, the full variable domain is DSGVTQTPKHLITATGQRVTLRCSPRSGDLSVYWYQQSLDQGLQFLIQYYNGEERAKGNILERFSAQQFPDLHSELNLSSLELGDSALYFCASSPWDNSGRGYTFGSGTRLTVV.

The V and J genes are TRBV25-1 and TRBJ1-6; 8 nucleotides align to TRBD1. Germline CDR1 and CDR2: MGHDK and SYGVNS. This CDR3 has 16 amino acids. The V and J ends lost 8 bases and 7 bases, in that order; junction bases with no gene match: 13. The CDR3 sequence: CASGSGPGQVNSPLHF. CDR3 in DNA: TGTGCCAGCGGTAGTGGACCGGGACAGGTCAATTCACCCCTCCACTTT.

The chain combines TRBV11-2 with TRBJ1-3; D unresolved. The CDR3 spans 12 residues. Trimming cost V 5 bases and J 4 bases, with 6 bases left between them. Germline V gives CDR1 SGHAT, CDR2 FQNNGV. CDR3 sequence reads: CASSEQGNTIYF. The CDR3, as DNA: TGTGCCAGCAGCGAACAGGGAAACACCATATATTTT.

This chain links TRBV5-1 with TRBJ2-1; perhaps TRBD2 as D (6 bases). CDR3 length: 14 residues. Deletions cut 1 base from V and 9 bases from J, with 14 bases between. CDR1 SGHRS and CDR2 YFSETQ come from the germline V gene. The CDR3, as DNA: TGCGCCAGCAGCTTGAGTCTAGCAGCGGGTGAGCAGTTCTTC. Translated, it gives CASSLSLAAGEQFF.

The CDR3 nucleotides are TGCGCCAGCAGCTCCTCCGGGACAGGGATCTACGAGCAGTACTTC. This sequence encodes CASSSSGTGIYEQYF. The V call is TRBV5-1, the J call TRBJ2-7; 9 positions agree with TRBD1. This CDR3 has 15 residues. Germline-derived CDR1 and CDR2 are SGHRS and YFSETQ. The V segment lost 3 bases and the J segment 3 bases; nucleotides outside the gene matches: 7.

The chain has TRBV19 and TRBJ1-1, with 7 bases lining up with TRBD1. Unmatched junction bases numbered 4, after V lost 3 bases and J lost 6 bases. CDR1 is LNHDA and CDR2 is SQIVND in the germline V gene (reference sequence). The CDR3 is made up of 13 amino acids. This chain's CDR3 is CASSIPDRAEAFF. Written as DNA, the CDR3 is TGTGCCAGTAGTATCCCCGACAGGGCTGAAGCTTTCTTT.

The V and J genes are TRBV6-4 and TRBJ1-2; no clear D. V lost 4 bases and J 0 bases, leaving 6 bases between the germline ends. Per germline, CDR1 MRHNA and CDR2 SNTAGT. CDR3 length: 13 residues. CDR3 residues: CASSVSANYGYTF. CDR3 DNA: TGTGCCAGCAGTGTGTCAGCTAACTATGGCTACACCTTC.

This clone appeared a few times. Written as DNA, the CDR3 is TGTGCCAGCAGCCGCAGGACAGGAGACACTGAAGCTTTCTTT. Translation gives CASSRRTGDTEAFF. The rearrangement links TRBV7-9 to TRBJ1-1, with 7 bases matching TRBD1. The CDR3 spans 14 residues. The germline V gene encodes CDR1 SEHNR and CDR2 FQNEAQ (reference sequence). V shed 5 bases, J shed 3 bases, and the junction held 6 bases outside the gene matches. Supplemented by reference TRBV7-9 and TRBJ1-1, the full variable domain reads DTGVSQNPRHKITKRGQNVTFRCDPISEHNRLYWYRQTLGQGPEFLTYFQNEAQLEKSRLLSDRFSAERPKGSFSTLEIQRTEQGDSAMYLCASSRRTGDTEAFFGQGTRLTVV.